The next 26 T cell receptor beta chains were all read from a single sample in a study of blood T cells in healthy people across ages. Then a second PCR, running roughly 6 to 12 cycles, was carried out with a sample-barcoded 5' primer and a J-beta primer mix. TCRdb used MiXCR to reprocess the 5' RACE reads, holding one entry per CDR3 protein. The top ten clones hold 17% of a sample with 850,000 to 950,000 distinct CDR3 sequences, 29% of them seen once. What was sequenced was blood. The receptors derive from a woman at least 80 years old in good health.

The CDR3 DNA reads as TGTGCCAGCAGTTTACAGGGGCAATATCCACCCCTCCACTTT. Translating it yields CASSLQGQYPPLHF. The gene calls are TRBV12-3 or TRBV12-4 and TRBJ1-6; possible D gene TRBD1, 6 bases. Trimming shortened V by 2 bases and J by 11 bases, and 13 bases separated the two germline ends. This CDR3 has 14 residues.

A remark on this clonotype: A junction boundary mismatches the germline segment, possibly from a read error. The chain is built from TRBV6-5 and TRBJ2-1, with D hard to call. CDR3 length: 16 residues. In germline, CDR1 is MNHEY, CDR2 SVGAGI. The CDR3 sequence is CAGSSFGLSSYNEQFF. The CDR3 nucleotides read TGTGCCGGCAGTTCGTTCGGGTTGAGCTCCTACAATGAGCAGTTCTTC.

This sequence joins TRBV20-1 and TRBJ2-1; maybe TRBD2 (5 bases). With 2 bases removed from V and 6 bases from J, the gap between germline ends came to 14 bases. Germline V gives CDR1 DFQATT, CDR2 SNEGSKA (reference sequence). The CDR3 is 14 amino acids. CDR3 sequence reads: CSARSQDAGNEQFF. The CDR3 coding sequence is TGCAGTGCTAGAAGTCAGGACGCGGGCAATGAGCAGTTCTTC.

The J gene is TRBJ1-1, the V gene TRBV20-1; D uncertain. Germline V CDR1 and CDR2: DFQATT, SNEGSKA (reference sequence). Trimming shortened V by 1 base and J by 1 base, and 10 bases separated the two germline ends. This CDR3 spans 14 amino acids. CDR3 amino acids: CSARAMRENTEAFF. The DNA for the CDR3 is TGCAGTGCTAGAGCGATGAGGGAGAACACTGAAGCTTTCTTT.

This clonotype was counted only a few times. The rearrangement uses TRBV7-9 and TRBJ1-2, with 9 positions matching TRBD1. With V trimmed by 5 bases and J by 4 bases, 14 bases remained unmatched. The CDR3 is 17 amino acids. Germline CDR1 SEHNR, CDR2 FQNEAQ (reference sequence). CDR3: CASSLGTGKGLTYGYTF. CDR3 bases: TGTGCCAGCAGCCTTGGGACAGGGAAAGGGCTCACCTATGGCTACACCTTC.

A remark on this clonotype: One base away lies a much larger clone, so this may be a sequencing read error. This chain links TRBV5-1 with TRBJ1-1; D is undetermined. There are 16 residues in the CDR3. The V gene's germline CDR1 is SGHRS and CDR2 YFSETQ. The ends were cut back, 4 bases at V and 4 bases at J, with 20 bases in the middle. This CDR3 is CASSQDGVISGTEAFF. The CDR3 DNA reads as TGCGCCAGCAGCCAGGACGGGGTAATCTCGGGCACTGAAGCTTTCTTT.

The CDR3 bases are TGCGCCAGCAGGGGGATCCTAGCGGGGTACAATGAGCAGTACTTC. Amino acid sequence: CASRGILAGYNEQYF. The genes are TRBV10-2 and TRBJ2-5; 9 positions agree with TRBD2. CDR1 and CDR2 (germline): WSHSY, SAAADI. The CDR3 consists of 15 residues. After removal of 6 bases from V and 11 bases from J, the junction contained 16 bases not matched to a gene.

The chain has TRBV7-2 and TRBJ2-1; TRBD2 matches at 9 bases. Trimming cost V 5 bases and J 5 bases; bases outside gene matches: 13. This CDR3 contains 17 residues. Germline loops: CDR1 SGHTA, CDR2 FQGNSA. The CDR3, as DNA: TGTGCCAGCAGCCAGGACAGGCCAATAGCGGGGGACAATGAGCAGTTCTTC. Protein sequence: CASSQDRPIAGDNEQFF.

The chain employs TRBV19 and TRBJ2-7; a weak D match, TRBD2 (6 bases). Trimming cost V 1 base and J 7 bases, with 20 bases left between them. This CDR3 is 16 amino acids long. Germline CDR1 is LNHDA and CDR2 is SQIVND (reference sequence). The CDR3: CASSIVGGAAYNEQYF. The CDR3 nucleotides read TGTGCCAGTAGTATAGTTGGCGGGGCCGCCTACAATGAGCAGTACTTC.

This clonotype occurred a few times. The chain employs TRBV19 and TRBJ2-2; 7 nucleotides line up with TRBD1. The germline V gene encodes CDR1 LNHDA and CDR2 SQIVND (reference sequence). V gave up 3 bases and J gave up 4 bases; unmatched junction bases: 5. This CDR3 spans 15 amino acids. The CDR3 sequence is CASSIRGGLTGELFF. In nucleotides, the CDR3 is TGTGCCAGTAGTATTAGAGGGGGCCTCACCGGGGAGCTGTTTTTT. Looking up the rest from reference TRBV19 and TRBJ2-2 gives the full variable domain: DGGITQSPKYLFRKEGQNVTLSCEQNLNHDAMYWYRQDPGQGLRLIYYSQIVNDFQKGDIAEGYSVSREKKESFPLTVTSAQKNPTAFYLCASSIRGGLTGELFFGEGSRLTVL.

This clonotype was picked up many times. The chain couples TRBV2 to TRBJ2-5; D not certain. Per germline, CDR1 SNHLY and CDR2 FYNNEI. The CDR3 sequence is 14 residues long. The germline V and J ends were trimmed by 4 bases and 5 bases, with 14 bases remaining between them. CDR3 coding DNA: TGTGCCAGCAGTGGGCGACTTCTGGGGGAGACCCAGTACTTC. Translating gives CASSGRLLGETQYF.

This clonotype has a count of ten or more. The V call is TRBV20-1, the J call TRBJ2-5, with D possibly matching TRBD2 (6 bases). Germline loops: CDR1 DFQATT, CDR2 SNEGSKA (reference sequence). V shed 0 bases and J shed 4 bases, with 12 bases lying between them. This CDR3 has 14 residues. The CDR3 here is CSARDRLGGETQYF. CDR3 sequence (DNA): TGCAGTGCTAGAGATCGTCTGGGGGGAGAGACCCAGTACTTC.

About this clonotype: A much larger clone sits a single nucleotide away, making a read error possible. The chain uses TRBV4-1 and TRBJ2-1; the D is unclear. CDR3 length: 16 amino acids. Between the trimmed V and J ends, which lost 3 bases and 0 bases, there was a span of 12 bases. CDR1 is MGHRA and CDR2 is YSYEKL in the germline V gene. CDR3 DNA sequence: TGCGCCAGCAGCCATCTGACGGACGGCTCCTACAATGAGCAGTTCTTC. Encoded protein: CASSHLTDGSYNEQFF.

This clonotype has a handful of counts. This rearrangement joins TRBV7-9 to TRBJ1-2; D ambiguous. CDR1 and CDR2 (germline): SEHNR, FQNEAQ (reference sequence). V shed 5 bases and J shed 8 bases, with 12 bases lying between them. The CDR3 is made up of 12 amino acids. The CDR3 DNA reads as TGTGCCAGCAGCCCGGTCAAGGGCGGCTACACCTTC. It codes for CASSPVKGGYTF.

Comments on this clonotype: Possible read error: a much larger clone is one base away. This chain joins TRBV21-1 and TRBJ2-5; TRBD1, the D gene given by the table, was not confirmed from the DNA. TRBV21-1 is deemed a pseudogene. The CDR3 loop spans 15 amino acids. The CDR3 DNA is TGTGCCAGCAGCAAATTAGGGGGACAGGGTGCTGAGCAGTACTTC. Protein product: CASSKLGGQGAEQYF.

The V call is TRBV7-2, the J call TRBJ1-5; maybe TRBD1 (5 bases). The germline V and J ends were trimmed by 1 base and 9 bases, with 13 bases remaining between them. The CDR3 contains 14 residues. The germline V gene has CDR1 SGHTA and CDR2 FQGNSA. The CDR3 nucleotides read TGTGCCAGCAGCTTAGGCGGGGGTTTTTTGCCCCAGCATTTT. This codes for CASSLGGGFLPQHF.

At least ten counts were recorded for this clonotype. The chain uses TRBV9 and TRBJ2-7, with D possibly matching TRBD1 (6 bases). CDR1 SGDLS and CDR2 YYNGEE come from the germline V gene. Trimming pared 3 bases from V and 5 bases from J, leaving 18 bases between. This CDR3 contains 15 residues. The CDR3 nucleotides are TGTGCCAGCAGCGCAGAAGCGGCCAGGGGTCACGAGCAGTACTTC. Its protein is CASSAEAARGHEQYF. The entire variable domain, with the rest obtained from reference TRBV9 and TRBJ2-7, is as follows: DSGVTQTPKHLITATGQRVTLRCSPRSGDLSVYWYQQSLDQGLQFLIQYYNGEERAKGNILERFSAQQFPDLHSELNLSSLELGDSALYFCASSAEAARGHEQYFGPGTRLTVT.

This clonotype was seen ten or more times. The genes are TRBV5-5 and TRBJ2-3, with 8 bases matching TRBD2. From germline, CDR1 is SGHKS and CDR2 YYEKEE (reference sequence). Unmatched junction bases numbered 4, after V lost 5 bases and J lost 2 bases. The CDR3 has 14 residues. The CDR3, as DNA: TGTGCCAGCAGTCGGGGGGGATACACAGATACGCAGTATTTT. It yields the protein CASSRGGYTDTQYF.

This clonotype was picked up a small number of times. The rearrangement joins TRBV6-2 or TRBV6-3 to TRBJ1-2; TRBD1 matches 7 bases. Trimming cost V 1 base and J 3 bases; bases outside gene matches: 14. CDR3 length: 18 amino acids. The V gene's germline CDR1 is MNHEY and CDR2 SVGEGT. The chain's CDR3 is CASSYYATGNIADYGYTF. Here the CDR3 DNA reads TGTGCCAGCAGTTACTACGCGACAGGGAATATCGCCGACTATGGCTACACCTTC.

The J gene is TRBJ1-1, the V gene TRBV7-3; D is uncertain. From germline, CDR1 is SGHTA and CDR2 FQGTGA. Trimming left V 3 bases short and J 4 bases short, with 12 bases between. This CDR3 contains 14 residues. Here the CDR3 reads CASSLVADSTEAFF. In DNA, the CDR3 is TGTGCCAGCAGCTTGGTAGCGGATAGCACTGAAGCTTTCTTT.

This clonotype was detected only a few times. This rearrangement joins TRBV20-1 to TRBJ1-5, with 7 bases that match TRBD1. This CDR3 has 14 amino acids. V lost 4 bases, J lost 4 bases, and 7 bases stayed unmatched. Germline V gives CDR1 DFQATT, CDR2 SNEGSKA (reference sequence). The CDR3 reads CSATSGTDNQPQHF. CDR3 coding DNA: TGCAGTGCTACCTCTGGGACAGATAATCAGCCCCAGCATTTT.

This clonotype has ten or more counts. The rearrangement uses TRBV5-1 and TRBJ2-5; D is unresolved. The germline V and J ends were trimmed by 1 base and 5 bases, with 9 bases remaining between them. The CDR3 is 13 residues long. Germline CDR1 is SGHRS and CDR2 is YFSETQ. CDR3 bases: TGCGCCAGCAGCTTGAACGGTGGCGAGACCCAGTACTTC. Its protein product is CASSLNGGETQYF.

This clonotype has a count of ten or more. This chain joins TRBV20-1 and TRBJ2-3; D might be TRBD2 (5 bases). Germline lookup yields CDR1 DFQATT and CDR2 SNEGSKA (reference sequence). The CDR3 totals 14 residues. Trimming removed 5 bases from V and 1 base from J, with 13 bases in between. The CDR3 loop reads CSASPEDRTDTQYF. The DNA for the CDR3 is TGCAGTGCTTCCCCGGAGGACCGCACAGATACGCAGTATTTT.

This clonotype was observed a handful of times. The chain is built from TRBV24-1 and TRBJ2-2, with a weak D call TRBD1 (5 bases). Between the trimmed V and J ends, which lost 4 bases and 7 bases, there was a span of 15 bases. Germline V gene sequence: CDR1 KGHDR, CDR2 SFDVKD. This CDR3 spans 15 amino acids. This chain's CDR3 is CATSDRTLDFGELFF. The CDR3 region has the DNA TGTGCCACCAGTGACCGGACATTAGACTTCGGGGAGCTGTTTTTT.

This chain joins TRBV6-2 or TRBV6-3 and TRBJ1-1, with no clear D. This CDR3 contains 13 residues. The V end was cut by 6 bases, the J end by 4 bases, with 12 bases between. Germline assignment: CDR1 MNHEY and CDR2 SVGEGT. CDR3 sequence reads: CASRTVAPTEAFF. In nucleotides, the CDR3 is TGTGCCAGCAGGACTGTAGCCCCCACTGAAGCTTTCTTT.

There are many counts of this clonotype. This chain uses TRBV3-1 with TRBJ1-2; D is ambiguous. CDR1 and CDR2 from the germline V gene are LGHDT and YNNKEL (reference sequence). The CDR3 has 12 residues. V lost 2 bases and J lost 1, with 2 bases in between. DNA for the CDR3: TGTGCCAGCAGCCAACTTAACTATGGCTACACCTTC. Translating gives CASSQLNYGYTF.